The rows below give T cell receptor beta chains drawn from one sample of a study of shared clonotypes between healthy human individuals. The data were produced by immunoSEQ multiplex PCR, yet TCRdb's version contains in-frame clones alone and is incomplete. The top ten hold approximately 0.11% of the sample, which has around 550,000 clones, roughly 95% seen once. The sample was naive CD8+ T cells sorted from blood. The source is a woman aged 25 to 39 in good health. Both conserved end residues are trimmed from each CDR3. Fields, in order: J gene, V gene, CDR3 protein.

>TRBJ2-7|TRBV7-9
ASSLEGTYEQY
>TRBJ2-5|TRBV27
ASSSLSRGPQETQY
>TRBJ2-7|TRBV28
ASSLNRYEQY
>TRBJ2-5|TRBV6-6
ASSPTGTGVRGQY
>TRBJ2-1|TRBV19
ASSGLAGAYNEQF
>TRBJ1-2|TRBV27
ASSPGQTYGYT
>TRBJ2-3|TRBV15
ATSRGRLKGAGGPRHTQY
>TRBJ2-7|TRBV27
ASSAGTSGRYEQY
>TRBJ2-7|TRBV5-8
ASSLANREGIYEQY
>TRBJ2-7|TRBV27
ASSLGSEQY
>TRBJ1-1|TRBV6-1
ASSVDSPQAF
>TRBJ2-7|TRBV6-1
ASSVTGENSRIYEQY
>TRBJ2-2|TRBV28
ASSFTRGSGELF
>TRBJ2-7|TRBV27
ASSPGQGAYEQY
>TRBJ1-1|TRBV5-5
ASSLGVNTEAF
>TRBJ2-7|TRBV13
ASSLWRSYEQY
>TRBJ1-1|TRBV27
ASSLQQGWGNTEAF
>TRBJ2-5|TRBV27
ASSPRSGSEETQY
>TRBJ2-2|TRBV4-1
ASRPGNTGELF
>TRBJ1-2|TRBV27
ASSSSQGALGYGYT
>TRBJ2-6|TRBV9
ASSPPRAYSGANVLT
>TRBJ1-1|TRBV10-3
AISTGQPEAF
>TRBJ2-3|TRBV5-6
ASSLGVAFSTDTQY
>TRBJ2-7|TRBV28
ASSWTGRSYEQY
>TRBJ2-3|TRBV2
ASSDPITDTQY
>TRBJ1-3|TRBV11-2
ASSLGGRNTIY
>TRBJ2-3|TRBV6-5
ASSYSTSGTDTQY
>TRBJ2-3|TRBV27
ASSFVAERTDTQY
>TRBJ2-2|TRBV23-1
ASSPCGILANTGELF
>TRBJ2-7|TRBV19
ASSEYGTYEQY
>TRBJ1-2|TRBV19
ASSIDGNYGYT
>TRBJ2-7|TRBV7-9
ASSGSGRRTPYEQY
>TRBJ2-2|TRBV2
ASSDYGELNTGELF
>TRBJ2-1|TRBV5-1
ASSLTSGSGNEQF
>TRBJ1-1|TRBV27
ASSFIGRLGREMRAF
>TRBJ2-2|TRBV2
ASSGMTGTGGSGELF
>TRBJ2-6|TRBV27
ASRPSWLGANVLT
>TRBJ2-7|TRBV5-5
ASSSGGTGDEQY
>TRBJ2-7|TRBV13
ASSTRGREYEQY
>TRBJ2-5|TRBV5-6
ASSFGTSGRETQY
>TRBJ2-7|TRBV10-1
ASSVGTAYEQY
>TRBJ1-2|TRBV5-6
ASSLQSYGYT
>TRBJ2-1|TRBV27
ASSLSKDLAVYNEQF
>TRBJ1-4|TRBV4-1
ASSQEGYTNEKLF
>TRBJ1-2|TRBV5-4
ASRQGGHYGYT
>TRBJ1-1|TRBV6-1
ASSSRDFGNTEAF
>TRBJ2-7|TRBV5-5
ASSLYDRFYEQY
>TRBJ2-1|TRBV19
ASSIGTSIHNEQF
>TRBJ2-2|TRBV4-1
ASSQAPGDTGELF
>TRBJ1-5|TRBV7-9
ASSSRRQDVQPQH
>TRBJ2-7|TRBV14
ASCPGPLSSYEQY
>TRBJ2-7|TRBV5-6
ASSPGVAVGEQY
>TRBJ1-5|TRBV6-1
ASRRDGSNQPQH
>-|TRBV4-1
ASSPMISTDYEQY
>TRBJ2-1|TRBV29-1
SVEGEHLYNEQF
>TRBJ2-7|TRBV10-2
ASSDPTSGSYEQY
>TRBJ1-1|TRBV9
ASSPPRGGTNTEAF